This is a list of T cell receptor beta chains from one sample in a study of T cell responses to AZD1222 COVID-19 vaccine. Using immunoSEQ multiplex PCR, the repertoire was profiled, and TCRdb retains in-frame clones only, with some absent. The sample gives around 92,000 clones, roughly 93% of which show up once; about 24% is in the top ten. Sample: peripheral blood, taken on day 0 of AZD1222 vaccination. The receptors come from an adult in good health. CDR3s include the opening cysteine and the closing phenylalanine or tryptophan. Each record gives: J gene, D gene, V gene, clone size, CDR3 DNA, CDR3 protein. A D gene is named only where the DNA matches it firmly. Clone size appears in some rows only: once, few, many, or a class for an expanded clone.

>TRBJ2-2|TRBD1|TRBV15|.
TGTGCCACCAGCAGTTCCCGGGACAGGGGGGTTTGGACCGGGGAGCTGTTTTTT
CATSSSRDRGVWTGELFF
>TRBJ2-7|.|TRBV6-5|.
TGTGCCAGCAGCTCCTCCGGGACAAGGATGCGGTACTTC
CASSSSGTRMRYF
>TRBJ1-2|.|TRBV5-8|.
TGTGCCAGCAGCTTGGGCGGCTACACCTTC
CASSLGGYTF
>TRBJ1-6|.|TRBV6-5|.
TGTGCCAGCAGTTTCGCCGACTCCTATAATTCACCCCTCCACTTT
CASSFADSYNSPLHF
>TRBJ2-7|.|TRBV15|.
TGTGCCACCAGCAGAGAAGGGGTCGAGCAGTACTTC
CATSREGVEQYF
>TRBJ1-1|.|TRBV18|.
TGTGCCAGCTCACCACAGGAGATCACAATGAACACTGAAGCTTTCTTT
CASSPQEITMNTEAFF
>TRBJ1-3|.|TRBV5-4|.
TGTGCCAGCAGCTTGAACTCTGGGGGCGTTGGAAACACCATATATTTT
CASSLNSGGVGNTIYF
>TRBJ1-2|TRBD1|TRBV19|.
TGTGCCAGTAGTCACGAGGACAGGGTGAATGGCTACACCTTC
CASSHEDRVNGYTF
>TRBJ1-6|TRBD1|TRBV19|.
TGTGCCAGTAGCTACAGGGGGGGGACGGGTTCACCCCTCCACTTT
CASSYRGGTGSPLHF
>TRBJ2-7|TRBD1|TRBV6-5|.
TGTGCCAGCAGTTTGGACAGGGGGATAGAGCAGTACTTC
CASSLDRGIEQYF
>TRBJ2-1|.|TRBV15|.
TGTGCCACCAGCCCCCGGAGCGGGTCCTACAATGAGCAGTTCTTC
CATSPRSGSYNEQFF
>TRBJ2-7|.|TRBV6-5|.
TGTGCCAGCTCTACCCCACTTAGACTCTACGAGCAGTACTTC
CASSTPLRLYEQYF
>TRBJ1-3|.|TRBV30|.
TGTGCCTGGAGTGTAGAGGGTTTCTGGTCTGGAAACACCATATATTTT
CAWSVEGFWSGNTIYF
>TRBJ1-2|TRBD1|TRBV14|.
TGTGCCAGCAGCCACGACGGGACAGTCTATGGCTACACCTTC
CASSHDGTVYGYTF
>TRBJ2-5|.|TRBV27|.
TGTGCCAGCAGTTCGACTAGAGCCGAGACCCAGTACTTC
CASSSTRAETQYF
>TRBJ2-1|.|TRBV2|.
TGTGCCAGCAGTCCCCCCCGGGACACGAACAATGAGCAGTTCTTC
CASSPPRDTNNEQFF
>TRBJ2-1|.|TRBV7-6|.
TGTGCCAGCCTCCCCAGGGGGGGCAGGAACAATGAGCAGTTCTTC
CASLPRGGRNNEQFF
>TRBJ1-4|TRBD1|TRBV7-2|.
TGTGCCAGCAGCTTATTGGGGACAGGGAATGAAAAACTGTTTTTT
CASSLLGTGNEKLFF
>TRBJ1-1|.|TRBV29-1|.
TGCAGCGTTGAAGAGGGGTACACTGAAGCTTTCTTT
CSVEEGYTEAFF
>TRBJ1-1|.|TRBV30|.
TGTGCCTGGAACCTGAACACTGAAGCTTTCTTT
CAWNLNTEAFF
>TRBJ1-1|.|TRBV6-5|once
TGTGCCAGCAGTTACGCCGACACGGGTAACACTGAAGCTTTCTTT
CASSYADTGNTEAFF
>TRBJ2-2|.|TRBV10-3|once
TGTGCCATCAGTGGGGCCTCTGGGGCGTTGAGCACCGGGGAGCTGTTTTTT
CAISGASGALSTGELFF
>TRBJ1-4|TRBD1|TRBV2|once
TGTGCCAGCAGTGAAAGGGGGCAGGCTGGTGAAAAACTGTTTTTT
CASSERGQAGEKLFF
>TRBJ1-5|TRBD1|TRBV27|.
TGTGCCAGCAGTCCCAGGGACAGGGTCAAGCAGCCCCAGCATTTT
CASSPRDRVKQPQHF
>TRBJ2-7|.|TRBV7-2|.
TGTGCCAGCAGCTCCATGGGGGGACCCTACGAGCAGTACTTC
CASSSMGGPYEQYF
>TRBJ2-2|.|TRBV18|once
TGTGCCAGCTCACCTTCGTCCGGTGGCACCGGGGAGCTGTTTTTT
CASSPSSGGTGELFF
>TRBJ2-3|TRBD1|TRBV5-1|.
TGCGCCAGCAGTCGACAGGGAGATACGCAGTATTTT
CASSRQGDTQYF
>TRBJ1-4|.|TRBV5-4|.
TGTGCCAGCAGCTTGGTAGGAGCAGCGGCTAATGAAAAACTGTTTTTT
CASSLVGAAANEKLFF
>TRBJ2-1|TRBD1|TRBV18|.
TGTGCCAGCTCAGGGGACAGGGGGTTCGATGAGCAGTTCTTC
CASSGDRGFDEQFF
>TRBJ1-2|TRBD1|TRBV7-2|few
TGTGCCAGCAGCTCTTACGGGGAGGGGGCTGGCTACACCTTC
CASSSYGEGAGYTF
>TRBJ2-7|.|TRBV2|.
TGTGCCAGCAGTGCCCTCGAGAACTACGAGCAGTACTTC
CASSALENYEQYF
>TRBJ2-7|.|TRBV3-1/TRBV3-2|.
TGTGCCAGCAGCCAAGAGGGGATTTACGAGCAGTACTTC
CASSQEGIYEQYF
>TRBJ1-5|.|TRBV4-2|.
TGTGCCAGCAGCCAAGTTTTCCCGGGAGGGCTCAATCAGCCCCAGCATTTT
CASSQVFPGGLNQPQHF
>TRBJ1-3|TRBD1|TRBV18|.
TGTGCCAGCTCACCAACGTCGGGACAGATGAGCTCTGGAAACACCATATATTTT
CASSPTSGQMSSGNTIYF
>TRBJ1-3|.|TRBV18|.
TGTGCCAGCTCACCACCGTCAGCGGGAAACACCATATATTTT
CASSPPSAGNTIYF
>TRBJ2-7|.|TRBV12-3/TRBV12-4|.
TGTGCCAGCAGTCTAAGGTGGGAGCAGTACTTC
CASSLRWEQYF
>TRBJ1-4|.|TRBV25-1|few
TGTGCCAGCAGCCCAGATGAAAAACTGTTTTTT
CASSPDEKLFF
>TRBJ1-4|.|TRBV19|.
TGTGCCAGTAGTTCCTTTGGGGGACAATTGGAAAAACTGTTTTTT
CASSSFGGQLEKLFF
>TRBJ1-5|TRBD1|TRBV7-2|once
TGTGCCAGCAGCTCGGACAGGTATCAGCCCCAGCATTTT
CASSSDRYQPQHF
>TRBJ1-6|TRBD1|TRBV30|.
TGTGCCCAGTCTGGACAGGACGATTCACCCCTCCACTTT
CAQSGQDDSPLHF
>TRBJ1-5|TRBD1|TRBV7-2|.
TGTGCCAGCAGCCAGGGACAGGGATATCAGCCCCAGCATTTT
CASSQGQGYQPQHF
>TRBJ2-7|.|TRBV7-8|.
TGTGCCAGCAGCTTAGGCCTCGGCAGCCCCTACGAGCAGTACTTC
CASSLGLGSPYEQYF
>TRBJ1-2|.|TRBV9|.
TGTGCCAGCACTAGCAGGTCGACTAAATATGGCTACACCTTC
CASTSRSTKYGYTF
>TRBJ2-6|.|TRBV5-1|once
TGCGCCAGCAGCTTGGGGTCTGGGGCCAACGTCCTGACTTTC
CASSLGSGANVLTF
>TRBJ1-1|.|TRBV19|.
TGTGCCAGTAGTATCAATGGGGGGGCAAACACTGAAGCTTTCTTT
CASSINGGANTEAFF
>TRBJ2-1|TRBD1|TRBV19|.
TGTGCCAGTAACAGGGGTGATAGTTACAATGAGCAGTTCTTC
CASNRGDSYNEQFF
>TRBJ2-7|TRBD1|TRBV13|few
TGTGCCAGCAGCCCCCGGGACAGAGCCTACGAGCAGTACTTC
CASSPRDRAYEQYF
>TRBJ1-2|TRBD1|TRBV28|.
TGTGCCAGCAGAACGCCCGTGGGACAGGGGGCGGGTGGCTACACCTTC
CASRTPVGQGAGGYTF